What follows are 8 T cell receptor beta chains derived from one specimen sequenced in a study of blood T cell repertoires in COVID-19. The assay was immunoSEQ multiplex PCR, and TCRdb's table has in-frame clones only and misses some. The table records 250,000 or so clones, around nine tenths of them present only once. Sequenced input: peripheral blood. Receptors originate from an older woman with active or convalescent COVID-19.

The chain carries TRBV18 and TRBJ1-4; 10 bases agree with TRBD1. V was clipped by 2 bases and J by 6 bases; unmatched bases: 0. The CDR3 is made up of 14 amino acids. Looked up from germline, CDR1 is KGHSH and CDR2 is LQKENI. CDR3 sequence: CASSPGQGDEKLFF. The CDR3 bases are TGTGCCAGCTCACCAGGACAGGGGGATGAAAAACTGTTTTTT.

The rearrangement uses TRBV4-1 and TRBJ2-1, with TRBD1 matching 7 bases. V trimming: 1 base; J trimming: 8 bases; junction bases outside the gene matches: 2. Germline V gives CDR1 MGHRA, CDR2 YSYEKL. CDR3 length: 13 amino acids. The CDR3 nucleotides read TGCGCCAGCAGCCAAGCCGGGACAGATGAGCAGTTCTTC. Translated: CASSQAGTDEQFF.

The chain carries TRBV28 and TRBJ1-2, with a possible D match to TRBD1 (5 bases). The CDR3 has 14 amino acids. V lost 6 bases to trimming and J lost 4 bases, with 15 bases between them. Germline V gene lookup returns CDR1 MDHEN and CDR2 SYDVKM. The CDR3 DNA is TGTGCCAGCAGCCCTGGAGGGGTGGTCTATGGCTACACCTTC. Protein product: CASSPGGVVYGYTF.

V and J are TRBV7-2 and TRBJ2-7; tentative D call: TRBD2 (7 bases). The CDR3 is 15 amino acids. The germline CDR1 and CDR2 sequences are SGHTA and FQGNSA. V lost 5 bases and J lost 2, with 16 bases in between. This CDR3 is CASSLQGGGPYEQYF. CDR3 nucleotides: TGTGCCAGCAGCCTACAGGGAGGGGGGCCCTACGAGCAGTACTTC.

This chain links TRBV6-4 with TRBJ1-6, with 7 bases identical to TRBD1. Germline assignment: CDR1 MRHNA and CDR2 SNTAGT. The CDR3 consists of 14 residues. V lost 4 bases and J lost 6; bases outside the gene matches: 3. CDR3 in amino acids: CASSVYRGNSPLHF. In DNA form, the CDR3 reads TGTGCCAGCAGTGTGTACAGGGGTAATTCACCCCTCCACTTT.

V and J are TRBV5-4 and TRBJ1-4; perhaps TRBD1 as D (5 bases). V lost 4 bases and J lost 8, with 18 bases in between. The germline CDR1 and CDR2 sequences are SGHNT and YYREEE (reference sequence). This CDR3 region has 15 residues. In nucleotides, the CDR3 is TGTGCCAGCAGCCCGAACCGGGACGGGAGGGAAAAACTGTTTTTT. It specifies CASSPNRDGREKLFF.

V and J are TRBV12-3 or TRBV12-4 and TRBJ1-4; no clear D. Deletions cut 3 bases from V and 6 bases from J, with 8 bases between. The CDR3 sequence is 13 residues long. This CDR3 reads CASSLNGDEKLFF. In DNA form, the CDR3 reads TGTGCCAGCAGTTTGAACGGAGATGAAAAACTGTTTTTT.

The V gene is TRBV19, the J gene TRBJ2-3, with D tentatively TRBD1 (6 bases). The CDR3 is 14 amino acids. V shed 10 bases and J shed 4 bases, with 18 bases lying between them. The germline gives CDR1 LNHDA, CDR2 SQIVND (reference sequence). The CDR3 DNA sequence: TGTGCCACCACAGAGGTCAGGGGTGCAGATACGCAGTATTTT. Protein: CATTEVRGADTQYF.